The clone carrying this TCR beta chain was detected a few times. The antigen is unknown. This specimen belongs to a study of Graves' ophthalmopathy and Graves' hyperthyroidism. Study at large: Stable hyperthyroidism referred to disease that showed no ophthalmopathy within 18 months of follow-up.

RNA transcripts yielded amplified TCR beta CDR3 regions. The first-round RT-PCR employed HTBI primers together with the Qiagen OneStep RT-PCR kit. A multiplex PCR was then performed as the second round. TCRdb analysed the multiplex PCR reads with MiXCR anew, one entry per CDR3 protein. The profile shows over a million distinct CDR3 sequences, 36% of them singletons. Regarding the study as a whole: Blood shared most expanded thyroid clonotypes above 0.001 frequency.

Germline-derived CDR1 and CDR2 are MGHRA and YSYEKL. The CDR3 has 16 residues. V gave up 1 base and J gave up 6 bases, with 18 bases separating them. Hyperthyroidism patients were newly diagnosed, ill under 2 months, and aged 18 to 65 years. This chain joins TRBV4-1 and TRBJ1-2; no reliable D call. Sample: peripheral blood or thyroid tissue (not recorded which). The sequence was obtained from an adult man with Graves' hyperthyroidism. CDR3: CASSQVTDWMPHGYTF. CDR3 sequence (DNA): TGCGCCAGCAGCCAAGTTACAGACTGGATGCCCCATGGCTACACCTTC.